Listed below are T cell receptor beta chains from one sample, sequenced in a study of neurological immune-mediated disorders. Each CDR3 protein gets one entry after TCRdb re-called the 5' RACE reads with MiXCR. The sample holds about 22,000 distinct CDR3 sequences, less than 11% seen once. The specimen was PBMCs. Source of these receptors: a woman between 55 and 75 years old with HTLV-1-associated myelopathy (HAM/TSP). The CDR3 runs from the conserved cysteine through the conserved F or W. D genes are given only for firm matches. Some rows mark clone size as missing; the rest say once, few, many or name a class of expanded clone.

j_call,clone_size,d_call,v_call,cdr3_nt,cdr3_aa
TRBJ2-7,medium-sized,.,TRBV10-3,TGTGCCACCGCTCTGACAACCGGGACTTTCTCCTACGAGCAGTACTTC,CATALTTGTFSYEQYF
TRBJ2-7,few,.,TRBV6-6,TGTGCCAGCAGTCCAAAGGTCGAGCAGTACTTC,CASSPKVEQYF
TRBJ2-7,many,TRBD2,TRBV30,TGTGCCTGGAGTTCAGGGAGGGTCAGCTCCTACGAGCAGTACTTC,CAWSSGRVSSYEQYF
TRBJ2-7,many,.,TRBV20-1,TGCAGTGCTAGAGGAGGGGGGCGCGCGTACGAGCAGTACTTC,CSARGGGRAYEQYF
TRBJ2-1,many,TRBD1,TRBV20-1,TGCAGTGCGAGTGCGGAGACAGGGTGGAATGAGCAGTTCTTC,CSASAETGWNEQFF
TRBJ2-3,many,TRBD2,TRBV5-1,TGCGCCAGCCAAGATGGACTAGCGGGGAACACAGATACGCAGTATTTT,CASQDGLAGNTDTQYF
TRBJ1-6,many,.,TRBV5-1,TGCGCCAGCAGCTTTGGGGACTCACCCCTCCACTTT,CASSFGDSPLHF
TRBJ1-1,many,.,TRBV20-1,TGCAGTGCTAGCCCGACTAACACTGAAGCTTTCTTT,CSASPTNTEAFF
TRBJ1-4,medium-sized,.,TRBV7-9,TGTGCCAGCAGCTTAAGGGACGGCAACGAAAAACTGTTTTTT,CASSLRDGNEKLFF
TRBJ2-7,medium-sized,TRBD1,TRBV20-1,TGCAGTGCTAGATCCGAGGGGGCTGCCTACGAGCAGTACTTC,CSARSEGAAYEQYF
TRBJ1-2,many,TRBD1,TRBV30,TGTGCCTGTCGGACAGGGGAAGGGTATGGCTACACCTTC,CACRTGEGYGYTF
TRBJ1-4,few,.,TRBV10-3,TGTGCCATCAGTCCCCAGGGGTGGAAACTGTTTTTT,CAISPQGWKLFF
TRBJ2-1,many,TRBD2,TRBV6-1,TGTGCCAGCAGACTAGCGGGGGGCCCACCTGAGCAGTTCTTC,CASRLAGGPPEQFF
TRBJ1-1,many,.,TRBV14,TGTGCCAGCAGCCAAGGTTTGGGGGTTAAGACTGAAGCTTTCTTT,CASSQGLGVKTEAFF
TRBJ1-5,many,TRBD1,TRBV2,TGTGCCAGCAGTGAGGACAGGGCGGGGGATCAGCCCCAGCATTTT,CASSEDRAGDQPQHF
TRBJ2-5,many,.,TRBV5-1,TGCGCCAGCAGCTTGGCTAGCAGGAAAGAGACCCAGTACTTC,CASSLASRKETQYF
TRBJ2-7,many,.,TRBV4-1,TGCGCCAGCAGCCAAGCATCAGGATTCAGGGCCTACGAGCAGTACTTC,CASSQASGFRAYEQYF
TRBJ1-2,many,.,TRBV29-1,TGCAGCGATATCCCAACCGGGGGAGGGAAACTAGCCTTC,CSDIPTGGGKLAF
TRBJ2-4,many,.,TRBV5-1,TGCGCCAGCAGCTTGAGTCTAGACCCCCGCCAAAACATTCAGTACTTC,CASSLSLDPRQNIQYF
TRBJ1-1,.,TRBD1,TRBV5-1,TGCGCCAGTACTCAACAGGGGGTGAACACTGAAGCTTTCTTT,CASTQQGVNTEAFF
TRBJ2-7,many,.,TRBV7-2,TGTGCCAGCAGCCCTGCCCGGGCCTACGAGCAGTACTTC,CASSPARAYEQYF
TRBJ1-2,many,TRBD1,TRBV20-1,TGCAGTGCTAGAGACCGCGGACAGGTTGACTATGGCTACACCTTC,CSARDRGQVDYGYTF